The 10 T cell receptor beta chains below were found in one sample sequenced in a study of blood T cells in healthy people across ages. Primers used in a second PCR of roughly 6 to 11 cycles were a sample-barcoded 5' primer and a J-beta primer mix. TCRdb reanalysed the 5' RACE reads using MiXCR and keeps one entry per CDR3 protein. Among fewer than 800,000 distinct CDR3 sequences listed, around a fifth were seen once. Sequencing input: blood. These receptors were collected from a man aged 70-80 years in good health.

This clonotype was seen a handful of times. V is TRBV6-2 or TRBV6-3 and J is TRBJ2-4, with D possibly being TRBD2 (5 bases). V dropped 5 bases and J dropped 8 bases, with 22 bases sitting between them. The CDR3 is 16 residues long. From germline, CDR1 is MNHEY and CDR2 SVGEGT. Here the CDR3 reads CASSNRGGVAWHIQYF. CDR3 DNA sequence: TGTGCCAGCAGTAACCGGGGTGGGGTCGCCTGGCACATTCAGTACTTC.

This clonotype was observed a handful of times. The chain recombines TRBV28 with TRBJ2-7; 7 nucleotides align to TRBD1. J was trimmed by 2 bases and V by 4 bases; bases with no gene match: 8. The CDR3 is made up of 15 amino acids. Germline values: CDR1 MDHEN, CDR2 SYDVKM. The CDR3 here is CASSSSSGTAYEQYF. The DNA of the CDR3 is TGTGCCAGCAGTTCCTCCTCCGGGACAGCCTACGAGCAGTACTTC.

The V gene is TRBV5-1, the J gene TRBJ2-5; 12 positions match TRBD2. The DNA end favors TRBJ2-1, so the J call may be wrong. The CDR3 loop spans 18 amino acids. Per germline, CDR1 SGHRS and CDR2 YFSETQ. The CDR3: CASSWPYDLAGGVNEQFF. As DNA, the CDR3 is TGCGCCAGCAGCTGGCCCTACGACCTAGCGGGAGGGGTGAATGAGCAGTTCTTC.

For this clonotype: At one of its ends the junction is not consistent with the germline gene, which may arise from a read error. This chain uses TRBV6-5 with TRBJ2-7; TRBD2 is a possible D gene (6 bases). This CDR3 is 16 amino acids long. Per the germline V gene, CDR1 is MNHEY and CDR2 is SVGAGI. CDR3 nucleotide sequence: TGTGCCAGCAGTCACTCGGCGGGTAGCGGAGTTTACGAGCAGTACTTC. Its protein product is CASSHSAGSGVYEQYF.

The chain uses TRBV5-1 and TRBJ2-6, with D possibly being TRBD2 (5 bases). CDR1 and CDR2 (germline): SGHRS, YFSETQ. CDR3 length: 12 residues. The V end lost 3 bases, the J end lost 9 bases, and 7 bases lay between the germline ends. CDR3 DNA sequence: TGCGCCAGCAGCTCGGAGGTCAACGTCCTGACTTTC. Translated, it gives CASSSEVNVLTF. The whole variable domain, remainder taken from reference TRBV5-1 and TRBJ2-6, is KAGVTQTPRYLIKTRGQQVTLSCSPISGHRSVSWYQQTPGQGLQFLFEYFSETQRNKGNFPGRFSGRQFSNSRSEMNVSTLELGDSALYLCASSSEVNVLTFGAGSRLTVL.

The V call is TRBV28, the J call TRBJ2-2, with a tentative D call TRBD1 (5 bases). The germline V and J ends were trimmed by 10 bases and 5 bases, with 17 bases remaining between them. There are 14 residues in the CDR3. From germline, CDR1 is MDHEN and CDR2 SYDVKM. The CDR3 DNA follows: TGTGCCACCGATGACTTTCCAGGGACCGGGGAGCTGTTTTTT. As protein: CATDDFPGTGELFF.

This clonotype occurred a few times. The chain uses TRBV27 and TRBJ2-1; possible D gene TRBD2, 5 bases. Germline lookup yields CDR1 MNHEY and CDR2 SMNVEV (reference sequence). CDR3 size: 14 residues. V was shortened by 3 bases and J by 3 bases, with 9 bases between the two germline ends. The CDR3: CASSFSDNYNEQFF. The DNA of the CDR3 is TGTGCCAGCAGTTTTAGCGACAACTACAATGAGCAGTTCTTC.

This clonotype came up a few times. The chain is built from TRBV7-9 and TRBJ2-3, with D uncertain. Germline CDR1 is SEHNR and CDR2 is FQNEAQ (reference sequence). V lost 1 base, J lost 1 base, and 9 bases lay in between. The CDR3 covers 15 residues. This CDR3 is CASSLESGRTDTQYF. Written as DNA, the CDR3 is TGTGCCAGCAGCTTAGAGTCAGGTCGCACAGATACGCAGTATTTT.

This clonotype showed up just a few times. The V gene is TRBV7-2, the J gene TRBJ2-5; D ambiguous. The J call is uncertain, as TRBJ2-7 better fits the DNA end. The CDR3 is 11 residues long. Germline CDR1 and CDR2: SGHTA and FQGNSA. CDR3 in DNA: TGTGCCAGCAGCCTTTATTCCGAGCAGTACTTC. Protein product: CASSLYSEQYF.

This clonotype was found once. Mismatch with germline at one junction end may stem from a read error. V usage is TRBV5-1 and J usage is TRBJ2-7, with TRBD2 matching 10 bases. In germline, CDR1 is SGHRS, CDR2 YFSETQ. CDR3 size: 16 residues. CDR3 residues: CAGSLVGGLAGAEQYF. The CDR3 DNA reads TGCGCCGGCAGCTTGGTTGGTGGCCTAGCGGGAGCCGAGCAGTACTTC. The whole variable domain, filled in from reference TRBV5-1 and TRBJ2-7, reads KAGVTQTPRYLIKTRGQQVTLSCSPISGHRSVSWYQQTPGQGLQFLFEYFSETQRNKGNFPGRFSGRQFSNSRSEMNVSTLELGDSALYLCAGSLVGGLAGAEQYFGPGTRLTVT.